This TCR beta chain was identified during a study of T cells in Graves' hyperthyroidism and ophthalmopathy. Study-wide findings and caveats: Prediction of ophthalmopathy progression came a median approximately 6.6 months pre-onset.

Among ophthalmopathy patients, the Clinical Activity Score reached at least 3, the NOSPECS grade reached at least 4, and duration remained under 3 months. This clonotype was counted at least ten times. Antigen unknown. Authors of the study amplified TCR beta CDR3 regions from RNA transcripts. The study used the HTBI primer set for a first-round RT-PCR of the TCR CDR3. Each CDR3 protein gets one entry after TCRdb re-called the multiplex PCR reads with MiXCR. The table lists some 320,000 distinct CDR3 sequences, around 13% of them singletons. The TCR originated in a woman aged 40 to 50 with Graves' ophthalmopathy. Specimen: blood.

Here the CDR3 reads CASSPQGTVSTDTQYF. Here the CDR3 DNA reads TGTGCCAGCTCACCTCAAGGGACGGTTAGCACAGATACGCAGTATTTT. V gene TRBV18 combines with J gene TRBJ2-3; D might be TRBD1 or TRBD2, each matching 5 bases. In germline, CDR1 is KGHSH, CDR2 LQKENI. V was shortened by 3 bases and J by 0 bases, with 13 bases between the two germline ends. The CDR3 loop spans 16 amino acids.